The rows below give T cell receptor beta chains drawn from one sample of a study of T cell responses to AZD1222 COVID-19 vaccine. The repertoire was sequenced with immunoSEQ multiplex PCR; TCRdb's copy has only in-frame clones and lacks some. The repertoire has more than 75,000 clones, 80% to 90% of them found once; the top ten carry over 6.5%. This sample comprised peripheral blood, obtained on day 0 of AZD1222 vaccination. These receptors were taken from an adult in good health. Both conserved end residues are part of each CDR3. A D gene is named only where the DNA matches it firmly. For some rows the clone size is stated as once, few or many, or as a class when expanded; others skip it.

clone_size,d_call,j_call,v_call,cdr3_aa,cdr3_nt
NA,TRBD2,TRBJ2-1,TRBV2,CASETSEKYNEQFF,TGTGCCAGCGAGACTAGCGAGAAATACAATGAGCAGTTCTTC
few,TRBD1,TRBJ1-5,TRBV5-6,CASSTGQGGGPQHF,TGTGCCAGCAGCACGGGACAGGGAGGAGGGCCCCAGCATTTT
NA,NA,TRBJ1-1,TRBV7-2,CASSVQRDTEAFF,TGTGCCAGCAGCGTCCAGAGGGACACTGAAGCTTTCTTT
NA,NA,TRBJ2-4,TRBV19,CASSPGGGRGKNIQYF,TGTGCCAGTAGTCCAGGAGGGGGTCGGGGCAAAAACATTCAGTACTTC
NA,NA,TRBJ1-3,TRBV6-6,CASSAASGNTIYF,TGTGCCAGCAGTGCCGCTTCTGGAAACACCATATATTTT
NA,TRBD2,TRBJ2-1,TRBV24-1,CATSDPGLAGVEQFF,TGTGCCACCAGTGATCCCGGACTAGCGGGAGTGGAGCAGTTCTTC
NA,NA,TRBJ1-4,TRBV5-1,CASSRTGTDATNEKLFF,TGCGCCAGCAGCCGAACCGGGACGGACGCAACTAATGAAAAACTGTTTTTT
few,NA,TRBJ2-5,TRBV5-1,CASSPGVRYQETQYF,TGCGCCAGCAGCCCAGGGGTTCGGTACCAAGAGACCCAGTACTTC
NA,NA,TRBJ2-7,TRBV7-2,CASSLSSSTYEQYF,TGTGCCAGCAGCCTTTCTTCGTCGACCTACGAGCAGTACTTC
NA,TRBD1,TRBJ1-6,TRBV9,CASSVWDRFGSPLHF,TGTGCCAGCAGCGTATGGGACAGGTTCGGTTCACCCCTCCACTTT
NA,NA,TRBJ1-1,TRBV4-1,CASSQDLRSTEAFF,TGCGCCAGCAGCCAAGATTTAAGGAGTACTGAAGCTTTCTTT
NA,NA,TRBJ1-1,TRBV4-2,CASSQDRGRSPMNTEAFF,TGTGCCAGCAGCCAAGATCGGGGACGGTCACCCATGAACACTGAAGCTTTCTTT
NA,NA,TRBJ1-2,TRBV2,CASTREGTTYGYTF,TGTGCCAGCACCAGGGAGGGGACCACCTATGGCTACACCTTC
NA,NA,TRBJ2-2,TRBV10-3,CAINADRNTGELFF,TGTGCCATCAATGCGGACAGAAACACCGGGGAGCTGTTTTTT
NA,TRBD2,TRBJ2-7,TRBV28,CASSLGTSGGYEQYF,TGTGCCAGCAGTTTAGGGACTAGCGGGGGATACGAGCAGTACTTC
NA,NA,TRBJ2-7,TRBV7-2,CASSQGLRSYEQYF,TGTGCCAGCAGCCAGGGACTTCGCTCCTACGAGCAGTACTTC
few,TRBD1,TRBJ1-2,TRBV18,CASSPGQGTNYGYTF,TGTGCCAGCTCACCAGGACAGGGTACCAACTATGGCTACACCTTC
NA,TRBD1,TRBJ1-2,TRBV19,CASSSTGKYGYTF,TGTGCCAGTAGCTCGACAGGGAAGTATGGCTACACCTTC
once,NA,TRBJ1-2,TRBV21-1,CASSTNQGCKNGYTF,TGTGCCAGCAGCACCAACCAGGGTTGCAAAAATGGCTACACCTTC
NA,TRBD1,TRBJ1-4,TRBV5-1,CASSGGQGREKLFF,TGCGCCAGCAGCGGGGGACAGGGAAGGGAAAAACTGTTTTTT
NA,NA,TRBJ2-1,TRBV4-3,CASSLSRAAGNEQFF,TGCGCCAGCAGCCTCTCCCGGGCTGCGGGGAATGAGCAGTTCTTC
NA,NA,TRBJ2-2,TRBV5-1,CASSYGRGQTANTGELFF,TGCGCCAGCAGCTATGGTCGTGGACAGACCGCGAACACCGGGGAGCTGTTTTTT
NA,TRBD1,TRBJ2-5,TRBV7-7,CASSRGQSPGETQYF,TGTGCTAGCAGCCGGGGACAGTCCCCGGGAGAGACCCAGTACTTC
NA,TRBD1,TRBJ1-6,TRBV5-4,CASSPGGTELSPLHF,TGTGCCAGCAGCCCTGGCGGGACAGAACTTTCACCCCTCCACTTT
NA,TRBD2,TRBJ2-1,TRBV28,CASSQPAGGRSYNEQFF,TGTGCCAGCAGTCAACCGGCGGGGGGGCGTTCCTACAATGAGCAGTTCTTC
NA,TRBD1,TRBJ1-2,TRBV9,CASSVRSGGGYTF,TGTGCCAGCAGCGTAAGGTCAGGGGGAGGCTACACCTTC
NA,NA,TRBJ2-1,TRBV4-3,CASSQETRTARSLVF,TGCGCCAGCAGCCAAGAGACCCGGACAGCTCGATCGTTGGTCTTC
NA,NA,TRBJ2-5,TRBV2,CASSELGGRETQYF,TGTGCCAGCAGTGAGCTGGGCGGGCGAGAGACCCAGTACTTC
few,NA,TRBJ1-1,TRBV19,CASSRGGNTEAFF,TGTGCCAGTAGTAGGGGGGGGAACACTGAAGCTTTCTTT
NA,NA,TRBJ1-2,TRBV18,CASSPPTTGNYGYTF,TGTGCCAGCTCACCTCCTACGACGGGGAACTATGGCTACACCTTC
NA,NA,TRBJ1-1,TRBV28,CASSPPVGTKVAEAFF,TGTGCCAGCAGTCCGCCGGTTGGGACTAAGGTGGCTGAAGCTTTCTTT
NA,NA,TRBJ2-7,TRBV29-1,CSVAPRQASYEQYF,TGCAGCGTTGCTCCACGACAGGCGTCCTACGAGCAGTACTTC
NA,NA,TRBJ2-1,TRBV19,CASSFLNVYSYNEQFF,TGTGCCAGTAGTTTCCTCAACGTGTACTCCTACAATGAGCAGTTCTTC
few,TRBD1,TRBJ1-1,TRBV18,CASSAGTGGVETEAFF,TGTGCCAGCTCGGCCGGGACAGGGGGCGTAGAAACTGAAGCTTTCTTT
NA,NA,TRBJ1-2,TRBV7-9,CASSSGFNGYTF,TGTGCCAGCAGCTCCGGGTTCAATGGCTACACCTTC